This is a list of T cell receptor beta chains from one sample in a study of T cell responses to AZD1222 COVID-19 vaccine. Data came from immunoSEQ multiplex PCR; TCRdb stores just in-frame clones and leaves some out. The sample contains some 150,000 clones, approximately 86% of which appear only once. The material was peripheral blood, obtained 28 days after the second dose of the MenACWY control vaccine. The receptors shown here come from an adult who received the MenACWY meningococcal vaccine as a control. Both conserved end residues are part of each CDR3. A D gene is named only where the DNA matches it firmly. Clone size is not always given. Where it is, it says once, few, many or a class for expanded clones.

CDR3 length	clone size	V gene	D gene	J gene	CDR3 DNA	CDR3 protein
14	.	TRBV7-9	.	TRBJ1-2	TGTGCCAGCAGCTTAGAACAGCCCACTAGTGGCTACACCTTC	CASSLEQPTSGYTF
15	.	TRBV6-1	.	TRBJ2-1	TGTGCCAGCAGTGAGACCGCCGCGGTCTACAATGAGCAGTTCTTC	CASSETAAVYNEQFF
13	.	TRBV5-6	.	TRBJ1-2	TGTGCCAGCAGCTTACACAGGGTATATGGCTACACCTTC	CASSLHRVYGYTF
13	.	TRBV2	.	TRBJ1-1	TGTGCCAGCAATTCTGAGAGAGACACTGAAGCTTTCTTT	CASNSERDTEAFF
14	.	TRBV9	.	TRBJ2-3	TGTGCCAGCAGCGTATGGACTAGCACAGATACGCAGTATTTT	CASSVWTSTDTQYF
14	few	TRBV18	TRBD1	TRBJ1-2	TGTGCCAGCTCACCAGAGGGACAGGGTAGCGGCTACACCTTC	CASSPEGQGSGYTF
14	once	TRBV27	.	TRBJ1-1	TGTGCCAGCAGTTTAGAGGCGGGGAACACTGAAGCTTTCTTT	CASSLEAGNTEAFF
16	.	TRBV4-1	.	TRBJ2-6	TGCGCCAGCAGCTCCCCAGGAGCCTCTGGGGCCAACGTCCTGACTTTC	CASSSPGASGANVLTF
12	few	TRBV3-1/TRBV3-2	.	TRBJ1-5	TGTGCCAGCGCTTCCGGGGATCAGCCCCAGCATTTT	CASASGDQPQHF
15	.	TRBV2	TRBD1	TRBJ1-1	TGTGCCAGCACCGGACGAGGGACAGAGAGAGCTGAAGCTTTCTTT	CASTGRGTERAEAFF
15	once	TRBV7-2	TRBD1	TRBJ1-1	TGTGCCAGCAGCCGCAACAGGGGGCTTGACACTGAAGCTTTCTTT	CASSRNRGLDTEAFF
14	.	TRBV5-5	TRBD1	TRBJ1-6	TGTGCCAGCAGCTTACAGGGGTTGGATTCACCCCTCCACTTT	CASSLQGLDSPLHF
14	.	TRBV7-9	.	TRBJ2-2	TGTGCCAGCAGCTTAGTGACTTCCACCGGGGAGCTGTTTTTT	CASSLVTSTGELFF
15	.	TRBV7-3	.	TRBJ2-3	TGTGCCAGCAGCCCAAGGGGGGGCAACACAGATACGCAGTATTTT	CASSPRGGNTDTQYF
14	.	TRBV11-3	.	TRBJ2-7	TGTGCCAGTAGCCTTAGGGGGGCTGCCTACGAGCAGTACTTC	CASSLRGAAYEQYF
15	once	TRBV19	.	TRBJ2-5	TGTGCCAGTAGTATTGGGGGCCGCGACTGGGAGACCCAGTACTTC	CASSIGGRDWETQYF
13	.	TRBV7-2	.	TRBJ2-1	TGTGCCAGCAGCGCCTCTGGTTACAATGAGCAGTTCTTC	CASSASGYNEQFF
14	.	TRBV6-5	TRBD2	TRBJ2-7	TGTGCCAGCACAAGAGCGGGGGCGACCTACGAGCAGTACTTC	CASTRAGATYEQYF
12	.	TRBV5-6	.	TRBJ1-1	TGTGCCAGCGCGCTCAGGGGTACTGAAGCTTTCTTT	CASALRGTEAFF
11	.	TRBV29-1	.	TRBJ2-3	TGCAGCGAACAGGAACCAGATACGCAGTATTTT	CSEQEPDTQYF
14	.	TRBV5-5	.	TRBJ2-7	TGTGCCAGCAGCTTGAGACTACCTCCCGGCGAGCAGTACTTC	CASSLRLPPGEQYF
14	.	TRBV2	.	TRBJ1-2	TGTGCCAGCAGTGAACGGCTGGCAGTTTATGGCTACACCTTC	CASSERLAVYGYTF
13	.	TRBV5-4	TRBD1	TRBJ1-2	TGTGCCAGCAGCCCGGGACAGGCCTATGGCTACACCTTC	CASSPGQAYGYTF
13	.	TRBV5-4	.	TRBJ1-2	TGTGCCAGCAGCGACGCCAGGAGCTATGGCTACACCTTC	CASSDARSYGYTF
14	.	TRBV9	.	TRBJ1-1	TGTGCCAGCAGCGCGAACACCGGGATCACTGAAGCTTTCTTT	CASSANTGITEAFF
17	.	TRBV5-1	TRBD2	TRBJ2-7	TGCGCCAGCAGCTTGTACCTAGCGGTTGAAGATACCTACGAGCAGTACTTC	CASSLYLAVEDTYEQYF
15	once	TRBV2	TRBD1	TRBJ1-3	TGTGCCAGCAGTAGGACAGGACTATCGGGAAACACCATATATTTT	CASSRTGLSGNTIYF
15	.	TRBV19	.	TRBJ2-7	TGTGCCAGTAGTACCACCGGGACATTTGCCTACGAGCAGTACTTC	CASSTTGTFAYEQYF
15	.	TRBV18	.	TRBJ2-3	TGTGCCAGCTCACCACAGGGGATAGTAACAGATACGCAGTATTTT	CASSPQGIVTDTQYF
17	.	TRBV7-2	.	TRBJ2-2	TGTGCCAGCAGCTTCCAAATGGGACACCGGATCGGCGGGGAGCTGTTTTTT	CASSFQMGHRIGGELFF
15	.	TRBV4-1	.	TRBJ1-2	TGCGCCAGCAGCCCAAGAGGCAGGACGGCTTATGGCTACACCTTC	CASSPRGRTAYGYTF
18	.	TRBV7-2	TRBD1	TRBJ1-6	TGTGCCAGCAGCATTACAGGGACAGGAGGGTCCTATAATTCACCCCTCCACTTT	CASSITGTGGSYNSPLHF
16	.	TRBV5-4	.	TRBJ2-6	TGTGCCAGCTCCCCGAGGGGGTTATCTGGGGCCAACGTCCTGACTTTC	CASSPRGLSGANVLTF
17	.	TRBV19	TRBD2	TRBJ2-1	TGTGCCAGTAGTATACCCCAGCGGGGGGGCAGTAGAAATGAGCAGTTCTTC	CASSIPQRGGSRNEQFF
13	.	TRBV5-6	.	TRBJ2-7	TGTGCCAGCAGCTTCCCTAGGGGATACGAGCAGTACTTC	CASSFPRGYEQYF
12	.	TRBV3-1/TRBV3-2	.	TRBJ1-1	TGTGCCAGCAGCCAGGGGACGGATGAAGCTTTCTTT	CASSQGTDEAFF
12	.	TRBV7-6	.	TRBJ1-2	TGTGCTGTTTTGGGCTATAACTATGGCTACACCTTC	CAVLGYNYGYTF
16	few	TRBV5-5	TRBD2	TRBJ2-7	TGTGCCAGCAGCTCCATCATGACTAGCGGGAGCCACGAGCAGTACTTC	CASSSIMTSGSHEQYF
13	.	TRBV7-3	.	TRBJ2-1	TGTGCCAGCAGCTTAGGACGGCGCAATGAGCAGTTCTTC	CASSLGRRNEQFF
13	few	TRBV5-5	.	TRBJ2-3	TGTGCCAGCAGCTTGAGGAGCACAGATACGCAGTATTTT	CASSLRSTDTQYF
14	.	TRBV5-5	.	TRBJ1-2	TGTGCCAGCAGCCCTATCAGTGGGGCGAGCGGCTACACCTTC	CASSPISGASGYTF
15	.	TRBV2	.	TRBJ1-1	TGTGCCAGCAGGTCCGGGACCTTCATGAACACTGAAGCTTTCTTT	CASRSGTFMNTEAFF
17	.	TRBV7-3	TRBD2	TRBJ2-2	TGTGCCAGCAGCTCCCAACTAGCGGGGGGGATACCCGGGGAGCTGTTTTTT	CASSSQLAGGIPGELFF
13	.	TRBV18	.	TRBJ1-6	TGTGCCAGCTCACGGGAAGAGAATTCACCCCTCCACTTT	CASSREENSPLHF
15	.	TRBV6-2/TRBV6-3	TRBD2	TRBJ2-2	TGTGCCAGCAGTGAGACTAGCGGGACCACCGGGGAGCTGTTTTTT	CASSETSGTTGELFF